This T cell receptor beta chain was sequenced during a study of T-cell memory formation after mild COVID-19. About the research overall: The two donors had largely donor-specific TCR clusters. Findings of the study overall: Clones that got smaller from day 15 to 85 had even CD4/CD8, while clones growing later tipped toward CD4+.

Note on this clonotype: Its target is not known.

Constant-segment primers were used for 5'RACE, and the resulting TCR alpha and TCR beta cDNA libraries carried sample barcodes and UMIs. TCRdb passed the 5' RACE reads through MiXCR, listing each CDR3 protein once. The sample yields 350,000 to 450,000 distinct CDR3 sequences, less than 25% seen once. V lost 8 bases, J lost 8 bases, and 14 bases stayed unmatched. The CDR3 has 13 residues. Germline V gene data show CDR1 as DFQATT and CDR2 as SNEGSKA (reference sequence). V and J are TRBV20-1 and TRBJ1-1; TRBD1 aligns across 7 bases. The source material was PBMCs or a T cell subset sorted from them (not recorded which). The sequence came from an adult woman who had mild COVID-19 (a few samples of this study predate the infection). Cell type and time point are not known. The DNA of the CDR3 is TGCAGTTCTCACCGGGGACAGCCGGGGGAAGCTTTCTTT. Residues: CSSHRGQPGEAFF.